This paragraph covers one TCR beta chain sequence. Its antigen is currently unknown. This record belongs to a study of persistence of HIV-infected CD4 T cells. Stimulation used about 9.5 ug/mL lysate from CMV-infected fibroblasts. Sorted nonresponding memory CD4+ T cells were CD40L-negative, CD69-negative, CD45RO-high. Before stimulation, PBMCs underwent CD8+ T cell depletion. The V gene lost 6 bases and the J gene lost 1 base, with 9 bases spanning the gap. Germline-derived CDR1 and CDR2 are MNHEY and SMNVEV (reference sequence). The CDR3 loop spans 13 amino acids. The immunoSEQ assay was version 4, run in survey mode. The data were produced by immunoSEQ multiplex PCR, yet TCRdb's version contains in-frame clones alone and is incomplete. Among 37,000 or so clones listed, roughly 80% were seen once.

This rearrangement joins TRBV27 to TRBJ1-1; D may be TRBD1 (6 bases). The sequenced sample was CD4+ T cells sorted from PBMCs after approximately 19-hour stimulation, obtained from a patient who received antiretroviral therapy. The source of this sequence is an adult man with HIV who was CMV-seropositive. The CDR3 is CASSLTGNTEAFF. CDR3 coding DNA: TGTGCCAGCAGCTTGACAGGGAACACTGAAGCTTTCTTT.